This T cell receptor beta chain was sequenced in a study of identical twins. Each CDR3 protein gets one entry after TCRdb re-called the 5' RACE reads with MiXCR. The sample carries under 800,000 distinct CDR3 sequences, approximately 21% recorded once. The germline CDR1 and CDR2 sequences are SEHNR and FQNEAQ (reference sequence). With 1 base removed from V and 13 bases from J, the gap between germline ends came to 12 bases. The CDR3 contains 12 residues. With regard to this clonotype: Antigen: not known.

General study results and limits: Carriage of fewer insertions was seen in abundant cord blood beta clonotypes, whereas memory repertoires showed none.

This same sample was also taken into another study, of T cells expressing NK-cell markers.

Sequences were obtained from PBMCs. This sequence joins TRBV7-9 and TRBJ2-3, with unresolved D. This receptor was obtained from a woman between 18 and 29 years old in good health. The CDR3 region has the DNA TGTGCCAGCAGCTTAGAGTCCCTTAGAGAGTATTTT. Its protein product is CASSLESLREYF.